Given below is one T cell receptor beta chain in context. Its antigen remains unknown. This specimen comes from a study of shared clonotypes between healthy human individuals. Germline CDR1 reads MDHEN; CDR2 reads SYDVKM. The CDR3 is made up of 14 amino acids. V was cut by 8 bases and J by 2 bases, with 14 bases left in between. Points from the study as a whole: Clonotypes that were shared across a few donors made up roughly 5% of naive CD4 clonotypes.

It was into CD45RA+ naive and CD45RA-negative memory subsets that the CD4+ cells were split. Each subset's genomic DNA was split evenly across several immunoSEQ plates. The authors' processing: Because ImmunoSEQ provided only junction sequences with no quality scores, the filtering differed. The table came from immunoSEQ multiplex PCR; TCRdb's copy has only in-frame clones and leaves some out. That table furnishes V, J and clone size, whereas the DNA furnished D and trimming. The table has about 2 million clones, 90% to 95% seen once. Sequenced input: naive CD4+ T cells sorted from blood. Subset of the sample: CD45RA+ positively selected. This clonotype was sampled from a man younger than 30 in good health. V gene TRBV28 combines with J gene TRBJ2-3; a possible D gene is TRBD2 (5 bases). The CDR3 protein is CASRPGGITDTQYF. DNA of the CDR3: TGTGCCAGCCGTCCCGGAGGAATCACAGATACGCAGTATTTT.